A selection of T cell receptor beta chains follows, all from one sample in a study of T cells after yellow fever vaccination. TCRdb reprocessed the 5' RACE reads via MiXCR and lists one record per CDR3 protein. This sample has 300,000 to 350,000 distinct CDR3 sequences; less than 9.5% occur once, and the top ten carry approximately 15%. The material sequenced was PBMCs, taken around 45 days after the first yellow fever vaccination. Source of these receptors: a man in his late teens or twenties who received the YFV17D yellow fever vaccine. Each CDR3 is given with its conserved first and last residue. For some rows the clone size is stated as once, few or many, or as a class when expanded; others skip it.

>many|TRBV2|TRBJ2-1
CASRGGFLSYNEQFF
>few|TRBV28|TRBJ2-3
CASSFYGGRTDTQYF
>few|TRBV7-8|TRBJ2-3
CASSRDRSITDTQYF
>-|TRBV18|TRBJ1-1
CASSRGDRAGAFF
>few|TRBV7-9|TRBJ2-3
CASSYEANSPTDTQYF
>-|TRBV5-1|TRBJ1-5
CASSLSGPGSNQPQHF
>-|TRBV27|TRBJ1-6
CASSLEGLDSPLHF
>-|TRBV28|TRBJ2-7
CASSLGGRQPGEQYF
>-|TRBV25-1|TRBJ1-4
CASSEDQGLSEKLFF
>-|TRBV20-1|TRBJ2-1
CSATDRDEQFF
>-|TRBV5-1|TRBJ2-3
CASSSQQALSTDTQYF
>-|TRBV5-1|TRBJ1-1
CASSLGREAFF
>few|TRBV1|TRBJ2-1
CTSSRRLNNEQFF
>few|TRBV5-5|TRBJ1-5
CASSLLSGPQHF
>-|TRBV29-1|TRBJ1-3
CSAKRGGNNSGNTIYF
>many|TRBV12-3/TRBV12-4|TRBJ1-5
CASTPNSNQPQHF
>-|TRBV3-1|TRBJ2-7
CASSRRASYEQYF
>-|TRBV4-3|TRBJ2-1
CASSQAWGAYNEQFF
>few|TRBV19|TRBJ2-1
CASSIYWTGYNEQFF
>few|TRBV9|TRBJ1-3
CASGGGGKLSGNTIYF
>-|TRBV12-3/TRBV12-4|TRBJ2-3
CASRVSGTDTQYF
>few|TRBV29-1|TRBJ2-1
CSYRGVLGEQFF
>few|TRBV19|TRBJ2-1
CASSIAISIYNEQFF
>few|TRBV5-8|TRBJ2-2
CASSLFGTSTGELFF
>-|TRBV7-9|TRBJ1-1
CASSLVQGVAEAFF
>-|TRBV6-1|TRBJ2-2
CASSKTARVELFF
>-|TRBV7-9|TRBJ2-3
CASSHTSGGMRDTQYF
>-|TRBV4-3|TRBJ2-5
CASSQGGQETQYF
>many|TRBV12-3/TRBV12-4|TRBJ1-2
CASSLGRNYGYTF
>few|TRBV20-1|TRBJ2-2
CSAREAGVGELFF
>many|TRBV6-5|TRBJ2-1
CASRQGTDEQFF
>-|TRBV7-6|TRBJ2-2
CASSLAGPRGGRTGELFF
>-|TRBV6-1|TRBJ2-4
CASSFGTIKNIQYF
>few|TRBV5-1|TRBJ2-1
CASSLYRGNEEQFF
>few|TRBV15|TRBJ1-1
CATSRGDGVRRMNTEAFF
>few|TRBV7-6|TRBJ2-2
CASSPRDGNTGELFF
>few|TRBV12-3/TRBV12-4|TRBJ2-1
CATQGLDYNEQFF
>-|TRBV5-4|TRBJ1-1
CASRGQDPTEAFF
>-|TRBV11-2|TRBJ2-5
CASSLAQGTQYF
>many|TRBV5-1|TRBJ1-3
CASSLRPAGQVDSGNTIYF
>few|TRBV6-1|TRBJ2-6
CASSTGLAGSSGANVLTF
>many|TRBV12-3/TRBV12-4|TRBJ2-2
CASSLGGTHTGELFF
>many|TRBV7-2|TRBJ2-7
CASSPGQYEQYF
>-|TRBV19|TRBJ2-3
CASSIGAGGGTDTQYF
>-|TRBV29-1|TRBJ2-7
CSVESSGGYEQYF
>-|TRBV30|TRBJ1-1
CAWSMGTGPNTEAFF
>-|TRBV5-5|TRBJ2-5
CASSLKWGGTQYF
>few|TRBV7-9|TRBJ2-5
CASTRAASGQETQYF
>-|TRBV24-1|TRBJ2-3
CATSDTGFGDTQYF
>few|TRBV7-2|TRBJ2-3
CASRDTSGGNTQYF
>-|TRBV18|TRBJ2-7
CASSPGAMGYEQYF